This TCR beta chain emerged from a study of blood T cell repertoires in COVID-19. Study-wide background: The United States, Italy and Spain were the sources of the acute and convalescent COVID-19 samples.

How the authors handled the data: Counts of nucleated cells, estimated from reference gene primer amplification, were obtained. TCRdb's table, derived via immunoSEQ multiplex PCR, lists solely in-frame clones and lacks some. V and J calls and clone size are as listed in that table; D and trimming were resolved from the DNA. Of around 180,000 clones listed, about 85% were seen once; the top ten hold around 6.9%. The Seattle site enrolled patients during active infection and followed them longitudinally. The CDR3 is made up of 12 amino acids. Trimming left V 7 bases short and J 5 bases short, with 9 bases between. In germline, CDR1 is MDHEN, CDR2 SYDVKM.

This TCR derives from a man older than 75 with COVID-19, enrolled during active disease. The specimen sequenced was peripheral blood. V usage is TRBV28 and J usage is TRBJ2-1; possible D gene TRBD1, 5 bases. This CDR3 is CASKVTDNEQFF. In nucleotides, the CDR3 is TGTGCCAGCAAGGTGACAGACAATGAGCAGTTCTTC.